The rows below give T cell receptor beta chains drawn from one sample of a study of blood T cell repertoires in COVID-19. Sequenced by immunoSEQ multiplex PCR; TCRdb stores in-frame clones only, minus some. Here the sample spans roughly 70,000 clones, 80% to 90% being singletons. Sequencing was performed on peripheral blood. The origin of the receptors is a woman aged 80 or over with active COVID-19. The CDR3 runs from the conserved cysteine through the conserved F or W. D genes are given only for firm matches. Some rows mark clone size as missing; the rest say once, few, many or name a class of expanded clone.

TRBJ2-1,NA,TRBD2,TRBV20-1,TGCAGTGCGGGAGGGGCGGATGAGCAGTTCTTC,CSAGGADEQFF
TRBJ1-6,NA,NA,TRBV4-3,TGCGCCAGCAGCCAAGAGCTGGCATTTAATTCACCCCTCCACTTT,CASSQELAFNSPLHF
TRBJ1-2,NA,NA,TRBV28,TGTGCCAGCAGTTTACGAGGCTATGGCTACACCTTC,CASSLRGYGYTF
TRBJ1-5,NA,NA,TRBV27,TGTGCCAGCAGCTTTCGCTGGACAGACGGTAATCAGCCCCAGCATTTT,CASSFRWTDGNQPQHF
TRBJ2-3,NA,NA,TRBV15,TGTGCCACCAGCAGAGTTCAGGGTTTTACAGATACGCAGTATTTT,CATSRVQGFTDTQYF
TRBJ1-1,NA,NA,TRBV5-8,TGTGCCAGCAGCGCAGGTTCATGGAACACTGAAGCTTTCTTT,CASSAGSWNTEAFF
TRBJ1-4,once,NA,TRBV19,TGTGCCAGTAGTACCCTGAGAGGTCCAGCGGGTAATGAAAAACTGTTTTTT,CASSTLRGPAGNEKLFF
TRBJ2-7,NA,NA,TRBV29-1,TGCAGCGTTGAAGGGGGTCAGGGGATCTCCTACGAGCAGTACTTC,CSVEGGQGISYEQYF
TRBJ2-4,NA,NA,TRBV2,TGTGCCAGCAGTGAAGGGCTACCCAGGAACATTCAGTACTTC,CASSEGLPRNIQYF
TRBJ1-2,NA,NA,TRBV3-1/TRBV3-2,TGTGCCAGCAGCCACGCGGAGATAGGCTACACCTTC,CASSHAEIGYTF
TRBJ1-4,NA,NA,TRBV7-3,TGTGCCAGCAGCTTGGGGGGGCAACCTAATGAAAAACTGTTTTTT,CASSLGGQPNEKLFF
TRBJ2-5,NA,NA,TRBV24-1,TGTGCCACCAGTGTCCGGGGAGAGACCCAGTACTTC,CATSVRGETQYF
TRBJ1-2,NA,TRBD1,TRBV7-9,TGTGCCAGCAGCTTTCTTGCGGCAGGGGGCAACTATGGCTACACCTTC,CASSFLAAGGNYGYTF
TRBJ1-1,NA,NA,TRBV7-2,TGTGCCAGCAGCGTTATGGGGGGTAACACTGAAGCTTTCTTT,CASSVMGGNTEAFF
TRBJ2-2,NA,TRBD2,TRBV2,TGTGCCAGCAGTGGGGGGACTAGCGGCACCGGGGAGCTGTTTTTT,CASSGGTSGTGELFF
TRBJ1-3,NA,NA,TRBV19,TGTGCCCCTTTGTACAGGGCTGGAAACACCATATATTTT,CAPLYRAGNTIYF
TRBJ1-5,NA,NA,TRBV28,TGTGCCAGCAGTGAAGGGCAGGGTTATCAGCCCCAGCATTTT,CASSEGQGYQPQHF
TRBJ2-1,NA,NA,TRBV21-1,TGTGCCAGCAGCCCTCAAAGGGACAGGGGCAGCGGGAGCTACAATGAGCAGTTCTTC,CASSPQRDRGSGSYNEQFF
TRBJ2-5,NA,NA,TRBV21-1,TGTGCCAGCAGCAAAGCGAGGGACAACGACCAAGAGACCCAGTACTTC,CASSKARDNDQETQYF
TRBJ1-1,NA,NA,TRBV7-3,TGTGCCAGCAGCCTAGGGGCGTGGAACACTGAAGCTTTCTTT,CASSLGAWNTEAFF
TRBJ2-1,NA,TRBD2,TRBV7-8,TGTGCCAGCAGCCCTAGCGGGAGGGTTTACAATGAGCAGTTCTTC,CASSPSGRVYNEQFF
TRBJ2-2,NA,NA,TRBV4-3,TGCGCCAGCAGCCAAGCTTACACCGGGGAGCTGTTTTTT,CASSQAYTGELFF
TRBJ2-3,NA,TRBD2,TRBV29-1,TGCAGCGCCTGGGCGGGACTAGCGGGAGGTACGCAGTATTTT,CSAWAGLAGGTQYF
TRBJ1-1,NA,NA,TRBV28,TGTGCCAGCAGTTTAAATTCCAAAGCTTTCTTT,CASSLNSKAFF
TRBJ2-3,NA,TRBD1,TRBV5-6,TGTGCCAGCAGCTCGGGACAGGGGCCCACAGATACGCAGTATTTT,CASSSGQGPTDTQYF
TRBJ1-1,once,NA,TRBV2,TGTGCCAGCAGTCGGACAGACATGAACACTGAAGCTTTCTTT,CASSRTDMNTEAFF
TRBJ2-3,NA,NA,TRBV15,TGTGCCACCAGCAGAACCTTGGTTGGGGGCTCTAGCACAGATACGCAGTATTTT,CATSRTLVGGSSTDTQYF
TRBJ2-7,NA,TRBD1,TRBV4-1,TGCGCCAGCAGCCAAAGGTATTCCGGGACAGGGGGCTCCTACGAGCAGTACTTC,CASSQRYSGTGGSYEQYF
TRBJ1-1,NA,TRBD1,TRBV5-1,TGCGCCAGCAGCTTGGGTGCAGGGGGTGGTATGGACACTGAAGCTTTCTTT,CASSLGAGGGMDTEAFF
TRBJ2-5,NA,NA,TRBV28,TGTGCCAGCAGTTTCCGCGGGGAAGGCCAAGAGACCCAGTACTTC,CASSFRGEGQETQYF
TRBJ1-5,NA,NA,TRBV27,TGTGCCAGCAGTTTATTGGGGGCTAGCAATCAGCCCCAGCATTTT,CASSLLGASNQPQHF
TRBJ2-1,NA,TRBD1,TRBV6-5,TGTGCCAGCAGTTACATAGGGACAGGGTTAAACAATGAGCAGTTCTTC,CASSYIGTGLNNEQFF
TRBJ2-5,NA,NA,TRBV9,TGTGCCAGCAACAAAATTAGCGGAGGGGAGACCCAGTACTTC,CASNKISGGETQYF
TRBJ2-7,NA,NA,TRBV7-9,TGTGCCAGCAGCCTGGAGGGGGGGGGCCCCTACGAGCAGTACTTC,CASSLEGGGPYEQYF
TRBJ1-2,few,NA,TRBV7-2,TGTGCCAGCAGCTTTAACAGGGCTGGCTACACCTTC,CASSFNRAGYTF
TRBJ1-6,once,NA,TRBV7-6,TGTGCCAGCAGCCCAGGGCGTAGTTCACCCCTCCACTTT,CASSPGRSSPLHF
TRBJ1-1,NA,TRBD1,TRBV6-6,TGTGCCAGCCGACAGGGGAGCACTGAAGCTTTCTTT,CASRQGSTEAFF
TRBJ1-2,NA,NA,TRBV7-3,TGTGCCAGCAGCTTAACCAGCAGGGTGGTCGGCTACACCTTC,CASSLTSRVVGYTF
TRBJ2-3,NA,NA,TRBV4-2,TGTGCCAGCAGCGGAGAGATTGGAGATACGCAGTATTTT,CASSGEIGDTQYF
TRBJ2-1,NA,TRBD2,TRBV4-3,TGCGCCAGCAGCCAAGACCGGACTAGCGGGAGGGTCAGGAATGAGCAGTTCTTC,CASSQDRTSGRVRNEQFF
TRBJ2-7,NA,NA,TRBV3-1/TRBV3-2,TGTGCCAGCAGCCAAGATGGCGCGGGACGAGGGCAGTACTTC,CASSQDGAGRGQYF
TRBJ2-1,NA,NA,TRBV6-2/TRBV6-3,TGTGCCAGCAGCGTCCTCTTGACAGCCTACAATGAGCAGTTCTTC,CASSVLLTAYNEQFF
TRBJ1-6,NA,TRBD1,TRBV28,TGTGCCAGCCGGACAGGGTTTAATTCACCCCTCCACTTT,CASRTGFNSPLHF
TRBJ2-2,once,NA,TRBV2,TGTGCCAGCAGTGTCACAACGAACACCGGGGAGCTGTTTTTT,CASSVTTNTGELFF
TRBJ2-3,NA,TRBD1,TRBV19,TGTGCCAGTAGTATACCGCGGACAGGGGGCGGCACAGATACGCAGTATTTT,CASSIPRTGGGTDTQYF
TRBJ2-5,once,NA,TRBV2,TGTGCCAGCGGGGCAGGGCTTCAAGAGACCCAGTACTTC,CASGAGLQETQYF
TRBJ2-6,NA,NA,TRBV10-1,TGCGCCAGCAGTGAGCCAATCGCGGGGTTCTCTGGGGCCAACGTCCTGACTTTC,CASSEPIAGFSGANVLTF
TRBJ2-7,NA,NA,TRBV7-2,TGTGCCAGCAGCTCTAGCTCGGGCTACGAGCAGTACTTC,CASSSSSGYEQYF
TRBJ2-3,NA,NA,TRBV5-5,TGTGCCAGCAGCTTGGTACAGGTCAGCACAGATACGCAGTATTTT,CASSLVQVSTDTQYF
TRBJ2-2,NA,TRBD1,TRBV28,TGTGCCAGCAGGCGACTCTCGGGACAGGGGAACACCGGGGAGCTGTTTTTT,CASRRLSGQGNTGELFF
TRBJ2-3,NA,NA,TRBV7-9,TGTGCCAGCAGCCCCTGGGGGGACAGCGCAGATACGCAGTATTTT,CASSPWGDSADTQYF
TRBJ2-7,NA,NA,TRBV7-2,TGTGCCAGCAGCTTACCCCTAACCCTAAGCTCCTACGAGCAGTACTTC,CASSLPLTLSSYEQYF
TRBJ2-7,NA,NA,TRBV5-8,TGTGCCAGCAGCCGGTATTCGGGACACACCTACGAGCAGTACTTC,CASSRYSGHTYEQYF
TRBJ2-3,NA,NA,TRBV18,TGTGCCAGCTCACCCGGCACAGATACGCAGTATTTT,CASSPGTDTQYF
TRBJ2-1,NA,NA,TRBV7-9,TGTGCCAGCAGCTATGGACATCAAATAGAGCAGTTCTTC,CASSYGHQIEQFF
TRBJ2-7,medium-sized,NA,TRBV4-3,TGCGCCAGCAGCCTCACTACCTCAGAATACGAGCAGTACTTC,CASSLTTSEYEQYF
TRBJ2-7,NA,TRBD1,TRBV4-3,TGCGCCAGCAGCCACCACGGGACAGTGAACTCCTACGAGCAGTACTTC,CASSHHGTVNSYEQYF